The sequence of this T cell receptor (beta chain) was determined in a study of blood T cell repertoires in COVID-19. About the study: Donors in the United States, Italy and Spain gave samples during acute or convalescent COVID-19. T cells, B-cell-depleted T cells, or PBMCs supplied cDNA or gDNA.

Trimming pared 4 bases from V and 0 bases from J, leaving 10 bases between. The CDR3 is made up of 16 amino acids. The V gene's germline CDR1 is LGHNA and CDR2 YSLEER. This clone was seen only once. The authors' processing: Cell counts per sample came from amplifying reference gene primers. TCRdb's table, derived via immunoSEQ multiplex PCR, lists solely in-frame clones and lacks some. V and J calls and clone size are as listed in that table; D and trimming were resolved from the DNA. The sample consists of about 83,000 clones, more than 75% of them appearing once. The material sequenced was peripheral blood. The gene calls are TRBV4-3 and TRBJ1-6; no definite D call. The sequence came from a woman aged 80 or over with active or convalescent COVID-19. The CDR3 coding sequence is TGCGCCAGCAGCCCGGGAGGTAGCTCCTATAATTCACCCCTCCACTTT. This codes for CASSPGGSSYNSPLHF.